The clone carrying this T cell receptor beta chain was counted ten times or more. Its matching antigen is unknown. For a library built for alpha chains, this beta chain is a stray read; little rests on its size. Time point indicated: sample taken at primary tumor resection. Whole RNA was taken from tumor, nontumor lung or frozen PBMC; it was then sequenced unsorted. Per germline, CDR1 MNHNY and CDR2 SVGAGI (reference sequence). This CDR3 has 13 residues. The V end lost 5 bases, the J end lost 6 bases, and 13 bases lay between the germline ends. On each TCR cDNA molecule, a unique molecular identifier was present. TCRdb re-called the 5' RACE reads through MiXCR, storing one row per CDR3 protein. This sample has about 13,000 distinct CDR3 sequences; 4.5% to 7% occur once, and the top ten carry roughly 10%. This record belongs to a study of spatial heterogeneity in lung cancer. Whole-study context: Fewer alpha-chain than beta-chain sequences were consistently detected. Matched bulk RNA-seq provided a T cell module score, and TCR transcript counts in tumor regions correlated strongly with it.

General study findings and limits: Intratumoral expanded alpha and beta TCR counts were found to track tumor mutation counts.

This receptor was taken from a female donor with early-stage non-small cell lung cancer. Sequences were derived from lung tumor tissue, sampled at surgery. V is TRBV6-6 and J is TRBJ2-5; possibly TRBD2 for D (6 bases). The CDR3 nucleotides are TGTGCCAGCAGTAAGGTGGGGGGAAAGACCCAGTACTTC. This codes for CASSKVGGKTQYF.